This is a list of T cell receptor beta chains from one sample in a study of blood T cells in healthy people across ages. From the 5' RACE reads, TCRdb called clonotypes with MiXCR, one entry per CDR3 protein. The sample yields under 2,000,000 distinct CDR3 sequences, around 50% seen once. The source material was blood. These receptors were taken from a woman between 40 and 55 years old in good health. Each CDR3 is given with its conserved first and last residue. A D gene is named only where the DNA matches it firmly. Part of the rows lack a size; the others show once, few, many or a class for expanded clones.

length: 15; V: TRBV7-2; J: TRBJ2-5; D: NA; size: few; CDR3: CASSLGAENQETQYF; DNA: TGTGCCAGCAGCTTAGGAGCGGAAAACCAAGAGACCCAGTACTTC
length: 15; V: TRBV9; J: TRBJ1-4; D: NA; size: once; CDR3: CASSPLTGRNEELFF; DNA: TGTGCCAGCAGCCCCCTGACAGGACGAAATGAAGAACTGTTTTTT
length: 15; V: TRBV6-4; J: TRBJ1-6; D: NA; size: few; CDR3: CASSDGSSYNSPLHF; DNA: TGTGCCAGCAGTGACGGGAGCTCCTATAATTCACCCCTCCACTTT
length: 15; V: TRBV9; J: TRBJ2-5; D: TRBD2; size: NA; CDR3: CASRPPSGGGGTQYF; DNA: TGTGCCAGCAGACCTCCTAGCGGGGGCGGGGGGACCCAGTACTTC
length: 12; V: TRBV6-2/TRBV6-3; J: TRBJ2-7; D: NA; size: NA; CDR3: CASRDTLYEQYF; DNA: TGTGCCAGCAGAGACACCTTATACGAGCAGTACTTC
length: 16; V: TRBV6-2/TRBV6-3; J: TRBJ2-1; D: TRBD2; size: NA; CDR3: CASSYNPGGPRNEQFF; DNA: TGTGCCAGCAGTTACAACCCGGGGGGGCCTAGGAATGAGCAGTTCTTC
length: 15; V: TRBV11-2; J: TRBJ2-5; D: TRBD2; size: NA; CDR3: CASSLVVLAEETQYF; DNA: TGTGCCAGCAGCTTAGTGGTTCTAGCGGAAGAGACCCAGTACTTC
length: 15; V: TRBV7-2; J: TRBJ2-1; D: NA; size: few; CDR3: CASSLPVSSYNEQFF; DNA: TGTGCCAGCAGCTTACCGGTTAGCTCCTACAATGAGCAGTTCTTC
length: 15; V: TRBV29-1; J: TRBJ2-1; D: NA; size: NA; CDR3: CSVEESGDPYNEQFF; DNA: TGCAGCGTTGAAGAATCAGGGGACCCCTACAATGAGCAGTTCTTC
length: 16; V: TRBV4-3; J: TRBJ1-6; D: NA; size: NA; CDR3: CASSQDPRGENSPLHF; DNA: TGCGCCAGCAGCCAAGATCCGCGGGGAGAAAATTCACCCCTCCACTTT
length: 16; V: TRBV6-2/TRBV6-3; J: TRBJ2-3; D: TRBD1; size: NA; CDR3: CASRREGTGVQDTQYF; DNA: TGTGCCAGCAGAAGAGAAGGGACAGGGGTTCAAGATACGCAGTATTTT
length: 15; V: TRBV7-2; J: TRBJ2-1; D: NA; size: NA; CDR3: CASSLKGTSHNEQFF; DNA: TGTGCCAGCAGCTTAAAGGGAACCTCCCACAATGAGCAGTTCTTC
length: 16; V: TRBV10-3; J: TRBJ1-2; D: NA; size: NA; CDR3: CAISEREGLIGGGYTF; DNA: TGTGCCATCAGTGAGAGAGAAGGCTTGATTGGGGGTGGCTACACCTTC
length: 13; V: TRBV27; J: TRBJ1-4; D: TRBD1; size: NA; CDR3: CASGDRGWEKLFF; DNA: TGTGCCAGCGGTGACAGGGGATGGGAAAAACTGTTTTTT
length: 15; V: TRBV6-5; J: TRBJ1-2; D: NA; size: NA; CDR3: CASSPGSGLNYGYTF; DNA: TGTGCCAGCAGTCCTGGTTCAGGACTTAACTATGGCTACACCTTC
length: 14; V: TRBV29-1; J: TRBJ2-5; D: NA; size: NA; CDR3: CSVGIWEGGETQYF; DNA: TGCAGCGTTGGAATTTGGGAGGGGGGAGAGACCCAGTACTTC
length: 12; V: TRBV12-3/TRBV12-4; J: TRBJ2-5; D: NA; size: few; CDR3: CASLTSDETQYF; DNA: TGTGCCAGCTTAACCTCGGACGAGACCCAGTACTTC
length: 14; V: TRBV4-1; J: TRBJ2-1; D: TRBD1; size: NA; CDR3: CASSPADRGNEQFF; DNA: TGCGCCAGCAGCCCCGCGGACAGGGGTAATGAGCAGTTCTTC
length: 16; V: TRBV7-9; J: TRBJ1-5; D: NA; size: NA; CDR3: CASSSSGSHSNQPQHF; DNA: TGTGCCAGCAGCTCTTCTGGGAGTCATTCCAATCAGCCCCAGCATTTT
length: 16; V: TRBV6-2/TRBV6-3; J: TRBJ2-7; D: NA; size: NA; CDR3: CASSQARGPSTYEQYF; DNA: TGTGCCAGCAGTCAGGCCCGGGGTCCTTCTACCTACGAGCAGTACTTC
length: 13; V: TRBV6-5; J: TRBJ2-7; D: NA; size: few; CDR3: CASGSRFSYEQYF; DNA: TGTGCCAGCGGATCAAGATTCTCCTACGAGCAGTACTTC
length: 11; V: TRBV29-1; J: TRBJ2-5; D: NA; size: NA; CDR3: CSVDRGETLYF; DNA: TGCAGCGTTGACAGGGGGGAGACCCTGTACTTC
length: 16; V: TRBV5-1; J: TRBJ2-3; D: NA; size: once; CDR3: CASSPGARVFADTQYF; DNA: TGCGCCAGCAGCCCTGGGGCTAGAGTTTTCGCAGATACGCAGTATTTT
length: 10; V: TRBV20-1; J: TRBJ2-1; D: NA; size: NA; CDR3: CSAGVNEQFF; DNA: TGCAGTGCAGGGGTAAATGAGCAGTTCTTC
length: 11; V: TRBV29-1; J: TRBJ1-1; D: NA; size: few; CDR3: CSVLGNTEAFF; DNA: TGCAGCGTTTTAGGGAACACTGAAGCTTTCTTT
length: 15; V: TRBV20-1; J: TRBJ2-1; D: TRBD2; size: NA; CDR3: CSAREGLAAYNEQFF; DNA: TGCAGTGCTAGAGAGGGACTAGCGGCCTACAATGAGCAGTTCTTC
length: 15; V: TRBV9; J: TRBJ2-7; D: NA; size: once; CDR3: CASSNSFDSPYEQYF; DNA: TGTGCCAGCAGCAACTCCTTCGACAGCCCCTACGAGCAGTACTTC
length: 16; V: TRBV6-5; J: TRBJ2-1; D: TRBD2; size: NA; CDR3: CASSYGRGGNKNEQFF; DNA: TGTGCCAGCAGTTATGGGCGGGGGGGAAACAAAAATGAGCAGTTCTTC
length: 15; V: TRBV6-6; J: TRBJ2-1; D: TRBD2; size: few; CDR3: CASRTRTSGDNEQFF; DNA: TGTGCCAGCAGGACGAGGACTAGCGGGGACAATGAGCAGTTCTTC
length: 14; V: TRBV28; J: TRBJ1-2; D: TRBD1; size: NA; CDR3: CASSQGAPIGRNTF; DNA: TGTGCCAGCAGTCAGGGGGCGCCGATAGGTAGGAACACCTTC
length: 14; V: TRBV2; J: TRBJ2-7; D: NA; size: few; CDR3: CASSEDGLTYEQYF; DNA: TGTGCCAGCAGTGAAGACGGACTTACCTACGAGCAGTACTTC
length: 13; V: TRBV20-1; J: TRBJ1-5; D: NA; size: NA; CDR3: CSAAQDSNQPQHF; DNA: TGCAGTGCGGCGCAGGACAGCAATCAGCCCCAGCATTTT
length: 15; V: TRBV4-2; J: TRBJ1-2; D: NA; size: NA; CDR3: CASSQETPPYYGYTF; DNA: TGTGCCAGCAGCCAGGAGACACCGCCTTACTATGGCTACACCTTC
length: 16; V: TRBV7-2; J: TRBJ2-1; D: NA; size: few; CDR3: CASSLSESQAGNEQFF; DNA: TGTGCCAGCAGCTTATCGGAATCCCAGGCGGGCAATGAGCAGTTCTTC
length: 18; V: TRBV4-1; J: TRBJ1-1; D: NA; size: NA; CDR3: CASSPEQQVYRGNTEAFF; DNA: TGCGCCAGCAGCCCCGAACAGCAGGTCTATCGAGGGAACACTGAAGCTTTCTTT
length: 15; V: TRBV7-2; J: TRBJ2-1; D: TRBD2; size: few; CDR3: CASSVSGGVRNEQFF; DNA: TGTGCCAGCAGCGTTAGCGGGGGGGTCCGGAATGAGCAGTTCTTC
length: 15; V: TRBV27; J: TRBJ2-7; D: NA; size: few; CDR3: CASSPWDLISYEQYF; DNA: TGTGCCAGCAGTCCCTGGGACCTCATCTCCTACGAGCAGTACTTC